This T cell receptor beta chain was recorded in a study of CD8 T cells in Susac syndrome. Turning to the study itself: The sequenced Susac syndrome patients comprised more than 5 with active disease and roughly eight in remission. Treatment status at blood draw for the Susac syndrome patients was therapy-naive, corticosteroids, or intravenous immunoglobulin alone.

It was with random hexamers that 0.5 to 1 ug RNA was reverse transcribed. Across 54 Vbeta and 13 Jbeta, TCR beta CDR3 was amplified with immunoSEQ multiplex PCR. One entry per CDR3 protein results from TCRdb running MiXCR on the immunoSEQ multiplex PCR reads. The sample has 100,000 to 150,000 distinct CDR3 sequences, 90% to 95% seen once; the top ten hold more than 0.2%. The sequenced sample consisted of CD8+ T cells from PBMCs. This receptor was obtained from a human donor with Susac syndrome.

This CDR3 reads CASSLWAELGKADTQYF. The CDR3 DNA reads TGTGCCAGCAGTTTATGGGCGGAACTAGGCAAGGCAGATACGCAGTATTTT. The gene calls are TRBV28 and TRBJ2-3, with a possible D match to TRBD2 (5 bases). The germline gives CDR1 MDHEN, CDR2 SYDVKM. There are 17 residues in the CDR3. Trimming removed 0 bases at V and 4 bases at J, with 17 bases between.